The 10 T cell receptor beta chains listed next were all sequenced from one sample in a study of neurological immune-mediated disorders. In TCRdb, the 5' RACE reads were re-called with MiXCR into one record per CDR3 protein. The sample holds tens of thousands of distinct CDR3 sequences, around 14% seen once. The sample was PBMCs. The receptors come from a woman aged 50 to 65 in good health.

Many counts were recorded for this clonotype. The CDR3 sequence: CASSAGQSNQPQHF. Written as DNA, the CDR3 is TGTGCCAGCAGCGCGGGACAGAGCAATCAGCCCCAGCATTTT. The V call is TRBV5-5, the J call TRBJ1-5, with 7 bases identical to TRBD1. Germline assignment: CDR1 SGHKS and CDR2 YYEKEE (reference sequence). J lost 1 base, V lost 4 bases, and 2 bases had no gene match. The CDR3 extends over 14 amino acids.

This clonotype was detected many times. V usage is TRBV7-2 and J usage is TRBJ1-5; D is uncertain. V gave up 0 bases and J gave up 0 bases, with 9 bases separating them. This CDR3 is built from 16 residues. From germline, CDR1 is SGHTA and CDR2 FQGNSA. CDR3 in amino acids: CASSLAPDGSNQPQHF. The DNA for the CDR3 is TGTGCCAGCAGCTTAGCTCCTGACGGTAGCAATCAGCCCCAGCATTTT. Using reference TRBV7-2 and TRBJ1-5 for the parts outside the CDR3, the full variable domain is GAGVSQSPSNKVTEKGKDVELRCDPISGHTALYWYRQSLGQGLEFLIYFQGNSAPDKSGLPSDRFSAERTGGSVSTLTIQRTQQEDSAVYLCASSLAPDGSNQPQHFGDGTRLSIL.

This clonotype has ten or more counts. The chain links TRBV5-1 to TRBJ2-7; D possibly matches TRBD1 or TRBD2 (5 bases each). The CDR3 has 16 amino acids. V was shortened by 4 bases and J by 3 bases, with 20 bases between the two germline ends. Germline V gives CDR1 SGHRS, CDR2 YFSETQ. CDR3 in DNA: TGCGCCAGCAGCCTACGTACCGGGACCATTATCTACGAGCAGTACTTC. Protein sequence: CASSLRTGTIIYEQYF.

This clonotype has just a few counts. CDR3 coding DNA: TGTGCCAGCAGACTCGCGGGGGGCTTCACTGAAGCTTTCTTT. The encoded protein is CASRLAGGFTEAFF. The rearrangement joins TRBV27 to TRBJ1-1; tentatively, D is TRBD1 (6 bases). Germline loops: CDR1 MNHEY, CDR2 SMNVEV (reference sequence). The CDR3 spans 14 residues. Trimming cost V 6 bases and J 4 bases, with 15 bases left between them.

This clonotype was recorded at least ten times. The chain carries TRBV29-1 and TRBJ2-7; 14 bases line up with TRBD2. The CDR3 is 15 residues long. The germline CDR1 and CDR2 sequences are SQVTM and ANQGSEA. The V gene end was trimmed by 1 base and the J gene end by 4 bases; junction bases not matched to a gene: 3. As DNA, the CDR3 is TGCAGCGTTGAAGGACTAGCGGGGGGGACATACGAGCAGTACTTC. It specifies CSVEGLAGGTYEQYF.

This clonotype has at least ten counts. The chain links TRBV10-3 to TRBJ1-1; the D is unclear. Trimming cost V 11 bases and J 0 bases, with 16 bases left between them. Germline-derived CDR1 and CDR2 are ENHRY and SYGVKD. The CDR3 consists of 14 residues. The CDR3 region is CAARGWSMNTEAFF. In DNA form, the CDR3 reads TGTGCCGCACGAGGGTGGAGCATGAACACTGAAGCTTTCTTT.

This clonotype is termed medium-sized (0.01 to 0.1%). The chain links TRBV6-5 to TRBJ1-4; D is undetermined. V dropped 2 bases and J dropped 0 bases, with 4 bases sitting between them. CDR1 is MNHEY, CDR2 SVGAGI, per germline. This CDR3 is 14 amino acids long. Written as DNA, the CDR3 is TGTGCCAGCAGTTACGGCCCAACTAATGAAAAACTGTTTTTT. This sequence encodes CASSYGPTNEKLFF.

Many counts were recorded for this clonotype. The J gene is TRBJ1-2, the V gene TRBV7-3; D is perhaps TRBD1 (6 bases). The CDR3 covers 14 residues. Trimming stripped 2 bases from V and 1 base from J, with 8 bases between. Germline CDR1 is SGHTA and CDR2 is FQGTGA. In DNA, the CDR3 is TGTGCCAGCAGCTTAGGGACAAATAACTATGGCTACACCTTC. The encoded protein is CASSLGTNNYGYTF.

In this sample, this clonotype turned up many times. In DNA form, the CDR3 reads TGCAGTGCTGTCGGAGACAGGGGAGGCAATCAGCCCCAGCATTTT. Translating it yields CSAVGDRGGNQPQHF. This chain connects TRBV20-1 to TRBJ1-5, with 8 positions matching TRBD1. Germline loops: CDR1 DFQATT, CDR2 SNEGSKA (reference sequence). This CDR3 has 15 amino acids. The trim removed 5 bases at V and 2 bases at J, leaving 8 bases unmatched.

This clonotype was counted ten times or more. The rearrangement joins TRBV11-2 to TRBJ2-5, with TRBD1 matching 7 bases. The CDR3 is 15 residues long. After removal of 1 base from V and 1 base from J, the junction contained 3 bases not matched to a gene. Germline-derived CDR1 and CDR2 are SGHAT and FQNNGV. CDR3 loop: CASSLARDSQETQYF. The CDR3, as DNA: TGTGCCAGCAGCTTAGCACGGGACAGCCAAGAGACCCAGTACTTC.